The 2 T cell receptor beta chains listed next were all sequenced from one sample in a study of CD8+CD57+ T cells in acquired aplastic anemia (dated by TCRdb to the late 2010s). The patients picked for sequencing were ones in whom flow cytometry had shown an expansion of CD8+CD57+ cells. Sequencing took place on an Illumina HiSeq 2000. Genomic DNA served as template for TCR beta VDJ combination and CDR3 sequence profiling. Using fastp trimming at Q25 and MiXCR clonotype assembly, TCRdb reanalyzed the public sequencing data and kept in-frame beta chains. One record per CDR3 amino acid sequence lists the most common genes and DNA. The sample table contains 100,000 to 150,000 distinct CDR3 sequences; only one count was recorded for about 40% of them. Together, the top ten hold under 3% of the sample. Sequencing used sorted CD4+, CD8+, or CD8+CD57+ T cells (not recorded which) from PBMCs. The receptors were sampled from a human donor with aplastic anemia.

Many counts were recorded for this clonotype. The V gene is TRBV12-3 or TRBV12-4, the J gene TRBJ1-4; D is ambiguous. CDR3 size: 17 residues. The V end lost 6 bases, the J end lost 4 bases, and 21 bases lay between the germline ends. CDR3 region: CASSSKIGGSGNEKLFF. CDR3 in DNA: TGTGCCAGCAGCTCTAAGATAGGAGGGTCGGGTAATGAAAAACTGTTTTTT.

This clonotype occurred a few times. Written as DNA, the CDR3 is TGTGCCAGCAGTTCCCAGGGCGCCACTGAAGCTTTCTTT. It yields the protein CASSSQGATEAFF. The chain has TRBV7-8 and TRBJ1-1; a weak D match, TRBD1 (5 bases). The CDR3 totals 13 residues. Germline assignment: CDR1 SGHVS and CDR2 FQNEAQ. Trimming shortened V by 6 bases and J by 4 bases, and 12 bases separated the two germline ends.